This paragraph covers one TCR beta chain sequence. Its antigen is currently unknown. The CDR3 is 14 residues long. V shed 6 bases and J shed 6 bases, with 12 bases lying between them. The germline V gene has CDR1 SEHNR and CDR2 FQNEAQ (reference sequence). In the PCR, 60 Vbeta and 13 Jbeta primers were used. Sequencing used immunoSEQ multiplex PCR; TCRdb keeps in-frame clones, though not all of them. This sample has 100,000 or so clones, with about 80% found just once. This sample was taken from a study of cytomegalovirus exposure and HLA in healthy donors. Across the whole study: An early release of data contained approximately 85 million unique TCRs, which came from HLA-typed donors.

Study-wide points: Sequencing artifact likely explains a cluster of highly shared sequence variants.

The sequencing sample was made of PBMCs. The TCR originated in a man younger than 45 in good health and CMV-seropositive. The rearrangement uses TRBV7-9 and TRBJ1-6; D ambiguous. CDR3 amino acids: CASSFPGGNSPLHF. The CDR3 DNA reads TGTGCCAGCAGTTTTCCGGGAGGTAATTCACCCCTCCACTTT.